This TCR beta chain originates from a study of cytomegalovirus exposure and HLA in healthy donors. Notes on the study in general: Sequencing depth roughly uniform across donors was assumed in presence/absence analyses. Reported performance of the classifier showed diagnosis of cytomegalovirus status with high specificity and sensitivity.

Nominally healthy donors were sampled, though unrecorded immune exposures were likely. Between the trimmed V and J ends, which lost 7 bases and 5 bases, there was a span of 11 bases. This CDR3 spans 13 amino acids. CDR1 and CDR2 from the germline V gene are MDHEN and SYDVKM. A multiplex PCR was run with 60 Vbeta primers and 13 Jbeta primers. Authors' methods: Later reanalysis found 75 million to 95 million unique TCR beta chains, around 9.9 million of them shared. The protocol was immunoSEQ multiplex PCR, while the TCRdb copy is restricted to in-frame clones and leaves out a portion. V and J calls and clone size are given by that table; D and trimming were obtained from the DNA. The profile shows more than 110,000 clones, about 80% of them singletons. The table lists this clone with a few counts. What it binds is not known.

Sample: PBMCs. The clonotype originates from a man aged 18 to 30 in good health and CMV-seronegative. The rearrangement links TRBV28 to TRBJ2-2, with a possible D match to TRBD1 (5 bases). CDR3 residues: CASMKGVTGELFF. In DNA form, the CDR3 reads TGTGCCAGCATGAAAGGGGTAACCGGGGAGCTGTTTTTT.